Reported below is one T cell receptor beta chain. The target antigen is unknown. The data originate from a study of CXCR3-negative and CXCR3-positive naive CD8 T cells. Study-wide results and limits: CXCR3-positive naive cells had more hydrophobic TRB CDR3s than CXCR3-negative naive cells. Surface CD5 matched across naive subsets, and TRB CDR3 properties served to infer TCR strength. Cryopreserved PBMCs had partly decreased CXCR3 expression; fresh PBMCs were used in most assays. Memory CD8+ cells showed much lower diversity, while both naive subsets were comparably high.

Identification of naive CD8+ T cells rested on CD45RO-CCR7+CD27+CD95- status. Preparation of TRB cDNA libraries relied on 5' RACE carrying UMI labels. With the 5' RACE reads reprocessed, TCRdb shows one record per CDR3 protein and no DNA. The data include about 130,000 distinct CDR3 sequences; the top ten clones carry about 0.61%. This CDR3 is built from 16 residues. Germline V gene data show CDR1 as LGHDT and CDR2 as YNNKEL (reference sequence). The specimen sequenced was naive CXCR3+ CD8+ T cells from blood. Subset denoted: CD45RO-CCR7+CD27+CD95- naive CD8+ T cells expressing CXCR3 (TNR3+). The sequence derives from a human donor in good health. Some clones in this sample may be carry-over from other donors' samples. V is TRBV3-1 and J is TRBJ2-7; TCRdb's D call, TRBD2, is unchecked because there is no DNA. The CDR3 sequence is CASSQALGLQTYEQYF.